The text below deals with one T cell receptor (beta chain). The antigen remains undetermined. The germline CDR1 and CDR2 sequences are LGHDT and YNNKEL (reference sequence). The V end lost 4 bases, the J end lost 5 bases, and 23 bases lay between the germline ends. This CDR3 region has 18 residues. Construction of the TCRbeta library involved unique molecular identifiers. From the PCR reads, TCRdb called clonotypes with MiXCR, one entry per CDR3 protein. The sample holds 70,000 to 95,000 distinct CDR3 sequences, 15% to 19% seen once. This entry is derived from a study of T-cell reconstitution after alpha-beta-depleted transplantation in children. Notes on the study in general: When one year had passed after transplant, most T-cell counts and diversity came from newly produced T cells. For some patients, TCRbeta diversity was high at day 60 because of recipient T cells and thymic progenitors that survived. In patients about two months after transplant, alpha-beta T cells reportedly arose from several hundred expanded graft clones.

The sequence came from a male patient aged 2 to 9 who had a stem cell transplant for acute lymphoblastic leukemia, so the T cells may come from the graft donor. The sequenced sample was PBMCs, mostly from graft donor cells, obtained 180 days after TCRalphabeta/CD19-depleted stem cell transplant. This chain connects TRBV3-1 to TRBJ2-2; perhaps TRBD1 as D (5 bases). The CDR3 DNA sequence: TGTGCCAGCAGCCCCGAAGGGGATCGTACACCTACTACCGGGGAGCTGTTTTTT. The encoded protein is CASSPEGDRTPTTGELFF.